The source of this T cell receptor beta chain is a study of radiation and T cells in renal cell carcinoma. Time point in this sample: blood 2 weeks post-SBRT. Stated treatment: 15 Gy SBRT to primary tumor, nephrectomy 4 weeks later. Profiling relied on immunoSEQ multiplex PCR, and the TCRdb table lists in-frame clones only, not all of them. The sample carries roughly 120,000 clones, approximately 75% recorded once. V lost 0 bases and J lost 0; bases outside the gene matches: 4. Germline values: CDR1 LGHNA, CDR2 YNFKEQ. The CDR3 is 16 amino acids. Study-level points and caveats: Baseline intratumoral clonotype presence is unknown without pretreatment biopsies.

For this clone: The antigen remains undetermined.

This chain connects TRBV4-2 to TRBJ2-7, with TRBD2 matching over 8 bases. The TCR was taken from a woman aged 60-75 years with renal cell carcinoma. Sequenced material: blood, taken from a patient whose treatment included radiotherapy and nephrectomy. CDR3 in amino acids: CASSQEVTSVSYEQYF. In nucleotides, the CDR3 is TGTGCCAGCAGCCAAGAAGTGACTAGCGTCTCCTACGAGCAGTACTTC.